This TCR beta chain appears in the sequencing data of a study of blood T cell repertoires in COVID-19. Study in general: PBMCs, B-cell-depleted T cells, or T cells provided the cDNA or gDNA that made up the material.

Original methodology: Researchers report that nucleated cell counts were estimated from reference gene primer amplification. The data were produced by immunoSEQ multiplex PCR, yet TCRdb's version contains in-frame clones alone and is incomplete. The D gene and trimming were derived from the DNA, and the V and J assignments and clone size from that table. The data hold 90,000 to 120,000 clones, with roughly 80% observed a single time. The ends were cut back, 3 bases at V and 10 bases at J, with 13 bases in the middle. Looked up from germline, CDR1 is MGHRA and CDR2 is YSYEKL. The length of the CDR3 is 13 residues.

This chain joins TRBV4-1 and TRBJ2-1; D is perhaps TRBD2 (6 bases). Input material: peripheral blood. The receptor's source is a man in his 70s with active or convalescent COVID-19. The CDR3 DNA reads as TGCGCCAGCAGCCAGTTTCCGGGAGCCGAGCAGTTCTTC. Protein: CASSQFPGAEQFF.